A single sample gave rise to the 8 T cell receptor beta chains below, sequenced in a study of regulatory and conventional T cells in RAG deficiency. The sorted conventional CD4+ T cells were CD25-low and CD127-high, with genomic DNA sequenced. Clones were read by immunoSEQ multiplex PCR, and TCRdb kept only the in-frame ones, dropping some. The repertoire holds about 46,000 clones, with 85% to 90% as singletons. The same data also went into a second study, on regulatory T cells. That source reports: Amplification used 52 TRBV primers and 13 TRBJ primers.

The specimen was CD4+ effector T cells sorted from blood. The receptors stem from a human donor in good health.

This clone has a handful of counts. V is TRBV6-1 and J is TRBJ1-1; unclear D gene. There are 11 residues in the CDR3. Germline V gene sequence: CDR1 MNHNS, CDR2 SASEGT. V was trimmed by 7 bases and J by 5 bases, leaving 8 bases between them. Here the CDR3 reads CASMGRTEAFF. The CDR3 DNA reads TGTGCCAGCATGGGCAGGACTGAAGCTTTCTTT.

This chain's CDR3 is CASSPIVTSNTEAFF. CDR3 coding DNA: TGTGCCAGCAGCCCCATTGTGACATCGAACACTGAAGCTTTCTTT. This chain uses TRBV7-9 with TRBJ1-1, with D unresolved. Trimming cost V 5 bases and J 1 base, with 14 bases left between them. CDR1 and CDR2 (germline): SEHNR, FQNEAQ (reference sequence). The CDR3 contains 15 residues.

The V and J genes are TRBV29-1 and TRBJ2-1; 9 nucleotides align to TRBD2. Germline trimming cut 5 bases from V and 4 bases from J; bases unmatched to any gene: 9. The length of the CDR3 is 15 residues. Germline CDR1 and CDR2: SQVTM and ANQGSEA. CDR3 region: CSVRSGTSYYNEQFF. The CDR3 nucleotides read TGCAGCGTTCGGTCCGGGACTAGCTATTACAATGAGCAGTTCTTC.

The genes are TRBV6-5 and TRBJ1-4; 7 bases line up with TRBD1. This CDR3 is 15 amino acids long. V was clipped by 7 bases and J by 7 bases; unmatched bases: 12. CDR1 is MNHEY, CDR2 SVGAGI, per germline. CDR3 sequence (DNA): TGTGCCAGCACCCCCGACAGGGTGGGGGCTGAAAAACTGTTTTTT. Its translation is CASTPDRVGAEKLFF.

The chain links TRBV6-1 to TRBJ1-2; D perhaps matches TRBD1 (6 bases). The CDR3 is 17 amino acids. Per the germline V gene, CDR1 is MNHNS and CDR2 is SASEGT. The germline V and J ends were trimmed by 0 bases and 4 bases, with 18 bases remaining between them. The DNA for the CDR3 is TGTGCCAGCAGTGAAGCGCTCGGGGGGGCAGGCTTCTATGGCTACACCTTC. Encoded protein: CASSEALGGAGFYGYTF.

This clone was counted a single time. The chain combines TRBV9 with TRBJ2-5, with 9 bases identical to TRBD2. The J call may be in error: the DNA end matches TRBJ2-7 better. This CDR3 has 14 amino acids. Per the germline V gene, CDR1 is SGDLS and CDR2 is YYNGEE. CDR3 DNA: TGTGCCAGCAGCTCTAGCGGGAATGGGTACGAGCAGTACTTC. Encoded protein: CASSSSGNGYEQYF.

CDR3 nucleotides: TGTGCCAGCAGCTTAACGAGGGTTGAGCCCCAGCATTTT. This sequence encodes CASSLTRVEPQHF. This chain joins TRBV7-6 and TRBJ1-5; D gene unclear. This CDR3 region has 13 residues. From germline, CDR1 is SGHVS and CDR2 FNYEAQ. Trimming shortened V by 2 bases and J by 8 bases, and 10 bases separated the two germline ends.

The chain combines TRBV18 with TRBJ1-2; TRBD1 agrees at 8 bases. The CDR3 length is 16 residues. The V gene's germline CDR1 is KGHSH and CDR2 LQKENI. V lost 3 bases and J lost 5; bases outside the gene matches: 11. CDR3 nucleotide sequence: TGTGCCAGCTCACCGCAACAGACAGGGGTTCTTTATGGCTACACCTTC. Translated: CASSPQQTGVLYGYTF.